This is a list of T cell receptor beta chains from one sample in a study of T cell responses to AZD1222 COVID-19 vaccine. Measured with immunoSEQ multiplex PCR; TCRdb has only the in-frame clones, and not every one. The profile covers some 180,000 clones, with 70% to 90% appearing a single time and 0.85% to 1.1% taken by the ten largest. This specimen was peripheral blood, taken 28 days after the second AZD1222 dose. Receptor source: an adult who received the AZD1222 COVID-19 vaccine. Both conserved end residues are part of each CDR3. The order of the fields is CDR3 DNA, CDR3 protein, V gene, J gene, clone size, CDR3 length, D gene. A D gene is named only where the DNA matches it firmly. Expanded clones get a size class; other rows say once, few or many, or leave the size out.

TGTGCCAGCAGCTCGGACAGGGCATATGGAAACACCATATATTTT,CASSSDRAYGNTIYF,TRBV7-9,TRBJ1-3,-,15,TRBD1
TGTGCCAGCAGCTTATCCCCAGGACGTCTCGCCGGGGAGCTGTTTTTT,CASSLSPGRLAGELFF,TRBV7-2,TRBJ2-2,-,16,-
TGTGCCAGCAGTTCGACAAGTACCTATGGCTACACCTTC,CASSSTSTYGYTF,TRBV12-3/TRBV12-4,TRBJ1-2,-,13,-
TGTGCCAGCAAGACAGAATTCTATGGCTACACCTTC,CASKTEFYGYTF,TRBV6-5,TRBJ1-2,few,12,-
TGTGCCAGTAGTATCTTGGGACAGGGGGGTATGAACACTGAAGCTTTCTTT,CASSILGQGGMNTEAFF,TRBV19,TRBJ1-1,once,17,TRBD1
TGTGCCAGCAGTTTATGGCGGAACAATGAGCAGTTCTTC,CASSLWRNNEQFF,TRBV12-3/TRBV12-4,TRBJ2-1,once,13,-
TGTGCCAGCAGCCAAGATATTGGCGACTACAATGAGCAGTTCTTC,CASSQDIGDYNEQFF,TRBV4-2,TRBJ2-1,-,15,-
TGTGCCAGCAGTTACTCGTACTTGCAAGAGACCCAGTACTTC,CASSYSYLQETQYF,TRBV6-6,TRBJ2-5,-,14,-
TGTGCCAGCAGCCAAGAAAGTCAGGGAAACACTGAAGCTTTCTTT,CASSQESQGNTEAFF,TRBV3-1/TRBV3-2,TRBJ1-1,-,15,-
TGTGCCAGCAGCGCTCAGGGGGCCAGCGAGCAGTACTTC,CASSAQGASEQYF,TRBV25-1,TRBJ2-7,-,13,TRBD1
TGTGCCATCAGGGAAGACAGGGGGCAGGGCTACACCTTC,CAIREDRGQGYTF,TRBV10-3,TRBJ1-2,-,13,TRBD1
TGCGCCAGCAGCTCAACCCCCCACAGGGAGATTTTGTTTTTT,CASSSTPHREILFF,TRBV5-1,TRBJ1-4,-,14,-
TGTGCCAGCAGTGAGCGGTCCGCCCGGGGCAACATTCAGTACTTC,CASSERSARGNIQYF,TRBV2,TRBJ2-4,-,15,-
TGTGCCAGCTCACCGCAGTTTGCTGGCACAGATACGCAGTATTTT,CASSPQFAGTDTQYF,TRBV18,TRBJ2-3,-,15,-
TGTGCCAGCTCACCTCGGGACTCCTACGAGCAGTACTTC,CASSPRDSYEQYF,TRBV18,TRBJ2-7,-,13,-
TGTGCCAGCAGCGTAGGCAATGGAGCTAATGAAAAACTGTTTTTT,CASSVGNGANEKLFF,TRBV9,TRBJ1-4,-,15,-
TGTGCCAGCAGCTTGGCTTTAAAGTACTTC,CASSLALKYF,TRBV5-8,TRBJ1-2,-,10,-
TGTGCCAGCACCCCGGGAGGGGGCCCCACCGGGGAGCTGTTTTTT,CASTPGGGPTGELFF,TRBV2,TRBJ2-2,-,15,-
TGTGCCAGCAGCCCCCGGGGAGACGAGCAGTACTTC,CASSPRGDEQYF,TRBV7-9,TRBJ2-7,-,12,-
TGTGCCATCAGTGGTGATAGCACAGATACGCAGTATTTT,CAISGDSTDTQYF,TRBV10-3,TRBJ2-3,-,13,-
TGCGCCAGCACCCCCAGGGACAGGGGATATGGCTACACCTTC,CASTPRDRGYGYTF,TRBV10-2,TRBJ1-2,few,14,TRBD1
TGTGCCAGCAGTCGACAGGGGGCGACTAATGAAAAACTGTTTTTT,CASSRQGATNEKLFF,TRBV4-2,TRBJ1-4,few,15,TRBD1
TGCGCCAGCAGCCAAGTCGATGGGACAGCCATCTACGAGCAGTACTTC,CASSQVDGTAIYEQYF,TRBV4-1,TRBJ2-7,-,16,TRBD1
TGCGCCAGCAGCTTGGGGGATGCCGGTGGGCCTCACAGCAATCAGCCCCAGCATTTT,CASSLGDAGGPHSNQPQHF,TRBV5-1,TRBJ1-5,-,19,-
TGTGCCAGCAGCTTGGTCCCGGGACTCAGCTCCTACAATGAGCAGTTCTTC,CASSLVPGLSSYNEQFF,TRBV5-4,TRBJ2-1,-,17,-
TGTGCCAGCAGTGAGGGAGGTTACCTGGGCGGCTACACCTTC,CASSEGGYLGGYTF,TRBV2,TRBJ1-2,-,14,-
TGTGCCAGCAGCTTAGCTACTCCCATTGGGCAGTTCTTC,CASSLATPIGQFF,TRBV7-9,TRBJ2-1,-,13,-
TGTGCCAGCAGCGACCCGAGGGAGGCCTTATGGTCTGGCTACACCTTC,CASSDPREALWSGYTF,TRBV5-8,TRBJ1-2,-,16,-
TGTGCCAGCAGCTCCCAGGGGGACACTGAAGCTTTCTTT,CASSSQGDTEAFF,TRBV7-9,TRBJ1-1,-,13,TRBD1
TGTGCCAGCAGTCTGGGATACACCGGGGAGCTGTTTTTT,CASSLGYTGELFF,TRBV6-2/TRBV6-3,TRBJ2-2,-,13,-
TGTGCCAGCAGTGGGTCAGGGGGCAATTCACCCCTCCACTTT,CASSGSGGNSPLHF,TRBV2,TRBJ1-6,-,14,TRBD1
TGTGCCAGCAGCGCCGGAATGGGGGAGGGATATGGCTACACCTTC,CASSAGMGEGYGYTF,TRBV9,TRBJ1-2,-,15,-
TGTGCCAGCAGCCCTGATGATCGGAGTCGACGGGGCGAGCAGTTCTTC,CASSPDDRSRRGEQFF,TRBV9,TRBJ2-1,-,16,-
TGTGCCAGCAGCTTCGGGGTAAGGTACACTGAAGCTTTCTTT,CASSFGVRYTEAFF,TRBV5-6,TRBJ1-1,once,14,-
TGTGCCAGCAGGCCGACGGGATCTGGAAACACCATATATTTT,CASRPTGSGNTIYF,TRBV11-2,TRBJ1-3,-,14,-
TGTGCCAGCAGTGAAGTAGGAACTCCCTCCCTCCACTTT,CASSEVGTPSLHF,TRBV6-1,TRBJ1-6,once,13,-
TGCGCCAGCAGCTTATCTCATAATTCACCCCTCCACTTT,CASSLSHNSPLHF,TRBV5-1,TRBJ1-6,-,13,-
TGTGCCAGCACCAGGGACACCGGGGAGCTGTTTTTT,CASTRDTGELFF,TRBV6-5,TRBJ2-2,few,12,-
TGTGCCAGCAGCATATCCCCCGCCCGGGGGGGAGGCAACGAGCAGTACTTC,CASSISPARGGGNEQYF,TRBV11-2,TRBJ2-7,-,17,TRBD2
TGTGCCATCAGTGAGAGAGTTTACGAGCAGTACTTC,CAISERVYEQYF,TRBV10-3,TRBJ2-7,-,12,-
TGTGCCATCAGACCCGGGGGGCTCACTACCTACGAGCAGTACTTC,CAIRPGGLTTYEQYF,TRBV10-3,TRBJ2-7,-,15,-
TGTGCCAGCAGCTTAGTCACAGGGCTTCTCAATGAGCAGTTCTTC,CASSLVTGLLNEQFF,TRBV11-2,TRBJ2-1,-,15,-
TGTGCCAGCAGCTCTGCAAGGGCGGGGGGGTATGGCGAGCAGTACTTC,CASSSARAGGYGEQYF,TRBV7-9,TRBJ2-7,-,16,TRBD2
TGTGCCGGCAGCCAAGGTCCGTACGAAATAAACTCTGGAAACACCATATATTTT,CAGSQGPYEINSGNTIYF,TRBV14,TRBJ1-3,once,18,-
TGTGCCAGCAGCTCCCGGACAGGAGCCTACGAGCAGTACTTC,CASSSRTGAYEQYF,TRBV7-2,TRBJ2-7,-,14,TRBD1
TGTGTCAGCAGTGAAGCGCCCGGGGTCGGAAACACCATATATTTT,CVSSEAPGVGNTIYF,TRBV2,TRBJ1-3,once,15,-